This T cell receptor (beta chain) emerged from a study of blood T cell repertoires in COVID-19. Study at large: Acute and convalescent COVID-19 specimens originated in the United States, Italy and Spain. PBMCs, B-cell-depleted T cells, or T cells provided the cDNA or gDNA that made up the material.

Original methodology: Estimates of nucleated cell counts were drawn from the amplification of reference gene primers. Libraries were prepared by immunoSEQ multiplex PCR; TCRdb keeps only in-frame clonotypes and omits some of them. V and J calls and clone size come straight from that table; D and trimming were deduced from the DNA. This table holds around 300,000 clones, around 87% found once. Germline assignment: CDR1 LGHNT and CDR2 FRNRAP. The CDR3 spans 17 residues. Trimming cost V 0 bases and J 7 bases, with 18 bases left between them. This TCR came from a woman in her 30s who had recovered from COVID-19. The rearrangement links TRBV12-5 to TRBJ2-2; tentative D call: TRBD2 (6 bases). Source material: peripheral blood. DNA for the CDR3: TGTGCTAGTGGTTTGGTCGGTATGACTAGTCATTACGGGGAGCTGTTTTTT. Translating gives CASGLVGMTSHYGELFF.